These 12 T cell receptor beta chains originate from one sample sequenced in a study of shared clonotypes between healthy human individuals. Data came from immunoSEQ multiplex PCR; TCRdb stores just in-frame clones and leaves some out. The sample holds 2 million or so clones, 85% to 95% seen once. Material: naive CD4+ T cells sorted from blood. The subset here: CD45RA+ positively selected. These receptors were collected from a man between 18 and 35 years old in good health.

J is TRBJ1-4 and V is TRBV2, with D hard to call. The CDR3 runs 11 residues. Germline CDR1 and CDR2: SNHLY and FYNNEI. Trimming removed 7 bases from V and 8 bases from J, with 8 bases in between. As DNA, the CDR3 is TGTGCCAGCACCGGGAGGGAAAAACTGTTTTTT. Amino acids: CASTGREKLFF.

The V call is TRBV7-2, the J call TRBJ1-5; 7 bases fit TRBD1. The CDR3 runs to 15 residues. V lost 3 bases, J lost 4 bases, and 6 bases stayed unmatched. Germline V CDR1 and CDR2: SGHTA, FQGNSA. CDR3 nucleotide sequence: TGTGCCAGCAGCTTCGACAGGGCGGTAAATCAGCCCCAGCATTTT. Encoded protein: CASSFDRAVNQPQHF.

The chain uses TRBV19 and TRBJ1-2; 8 nucleotides line up with TRBD1. V was clipped by 5 bases and J by 3 bases; unmatched bases: 8. Germline CDR1 is LNHDA and CDR2 is SQIVND (reference sequence). The CDR3 spans 15 residues. CDR3: CASSSLDRVDYGYTF. CDR3 coding DNA: TGTGCCAGTAGTTCGCTGGACAGGGTCGACTATGGCTACACCTTC. The complete variable domain, with remaining parts taken from reference TRBV19 and TRBJ1-2, reads DGGITQSPKYLFRKEGQNVTLSCEQNLNHDAMYWYRQDPGQGLRLIYYSQIVNDFQKGDIAEGYSVSREKKESFPLTVTSAQKNPTAFYLCASSSLDRVDYGYTFGSGTRLTVV.

The rearrangement uses TRBV6-5 and TRBJ2-1; D is perhaps TRBD1 or TRBD2 (5 bases each). The CDR3 runs 15 residues. The V gene's germline CDR1 is MNHEY and CDR2 SVGAGI. The V gene lost 0 bases and the J gene lost 3 bases, with 9 bases spanning the gap. The CDR3 DNA reads TGTGCCAGCAGTTACTCGGGGGTCTTCTACAATGAGCAGTTCTTC. It is translated as CASSYSGVFYNEQFF.

V is TRBV6-5 and J is TRBJ2-7; 12 bases are a match to TRBD2. Germline CDR1 is MNHEY and CDR2 is SVGAGI. The J segment lost 3 bases and the V segment lost 6 bases, leaving 6 bases of the junction unmatched. CDR3 length: 15 residues. The CDR3 bases are TGTGCCAGCAGCTCTAGCGGGAGGGCCTTCTACGAGCAGTACTTC. As protein: CASSSSGRAFYEQYF.

Details on this clone: The sample contains more than one DNA sequence encoding this CDR3. This chain joins TRBV5-1 and TRBJ2-1; 12 nucleotides align to TRBD2. Per the germline V gene, CDR1 is SGHRS and CDR2 is YFSETQ. The CDR3 contains 18 residues. V shed 0 bases, J shed 1 base, and the junction held 5 bases outside the gene matches. CDR3 loop: CASSLGLAGAGSYNEQFF. The CDR3 DNA follows: TGCGCCAGCAGCTTGGGACTAGCGGGAGCGGGGTCCTACAATGAGCAGTTCTTC. Combining the CDR3 with reference TRBV5-1 and TRBJ2-1 gives the whole variable domain KAGVTQTPRYLIKTRGQQVTLSCSPISGHRSVSWYQQTPGQGLQFLFEYFSETQRNKGNFPGRFSGRQFSNSRSEMNVSTLELGDSALYLCASSLGLAGAGSYNEQFFGPGTRLTVL.

This chain joins TRBV4-3 and TRBJ2-2, with 10 positions matching TRBD2. The CDR3 consists of 16 residues. Germline assignment: CDR1 LGHNA and CDR2 YSLEER. Unmatched junction bases numbered 6, after V lost 1 base and J lost 7 bases. CDR3 sequence: CASSQVPASGSGELFF. The CDR3 coding sequence is TGCGCCAGCAGCCAAGTTCCGGCTAGCGGGAGCGGGGAGCTGTTTTTT.

The chain employs TRBV19 and TRBJ2-6, with D perhaps matching TRBD2 (6 bases). Trimming shortened V by 3 bases and J by 0 bases, and 15 bases separated the two germline ends. Germline V gene lookup returns CDR1 LNHDA and CDR2 SQIVND (reference sequence). The CDR3 has 18 amino acids. The CDR3: CASSMHWRDPSGANVLTF. DNA of the CDR3: TGTGCCAGTAGTATGCATTGGCGGGATCCCTCTGGGGCCAACGTCCTGACTTTC. Full variable domain (missing parts from reference TRBV19 and TRBJ2-6): DGGITQSPKYLFRKEGQNVTLSCEQNLNHDAMYWYRQDPGQGLRLIYYSQIVNDFQKGDIAEGYSVSREKKESFPLTVTSAQKNPTAFYLCASSMHWRDPSGANVLTFGAGSRLTVL.

The chain joins TRBV30 to TRBJ2-3, with a weak D call TRBD2 (5 bases). The V gene lost 4 bases and the J gene lost 5 bases, with 13 bases spanning the gap. There are 13 residues in the CDR3. The germline V gene has CDR1 GTSNPN and CDR2 SVGIG (reference sequence). The CDR3 loop reads CAWNRLARDTQYF. As DNA, the CDR3 is TGTGCCTGGAATCGGCTAGCAAGAGATACGCAGTATTTT.

The V call is TRBV5-1, the J call TRBJ1-2; 7 bases match TRBD1. This CDR3 comprises 14 residues. J lost 3 bases, V lost 4 bases, and 6 bases had no gene match. In germline, CDR1 is SGHRS, CDR2 YFSETQ. The CDR3 sequence is CASSPGQPHYGYTF. CDR3 coding DNA: TGCGCCAGCAGCCCGGGACAGCCTCACTATGGCTACACCTTC.

This chain joins TRBV18 and TRBJ2-5, with D perhaps matching TRBD2 (6 bases). The CDR3 runs to 13 residues. Germline CDR1 is KGHSH and CDR2 is LQKENI. The V gene lost 5 bases and the J gene lost 5 bases, with 12 bases spanning the gap. The CDR3 protein is CASSSTSMETQYF. The CDR3 DNA reads as TGTGCCAGCTCAAGTACTAGCATGGAGACCCAGTACTTC.

The chain recombines TRBV30 with TRBJ1-3; 7 bases map to TRBD1. CDR3 size: 15 residues. Germline CDR1 reads GTSNPN; CDR2 reads SVGIG (reference sequence). V shed 2 bases and J 0 bases; nucleotides not matched to a gene: 4. DNA for the CDR3: TGTGCCTGGAGTAAGGGACAGTTCTCTGGAAACACCATATATTTT. It encodes CAWSKGQFSGNTIYF.